This TCR beta chain was profiled in a study of cytomegalovirus exposure and HLA in healthy donors. Study-wide results and limits: Most likely, a cluster of highly shared sequence variants arose as a sequencing artifact. Only CMV serostatus was available as immune exposure information.

About this clone: The antigen is undetermined.

PCR was performed using 60 Vbeta and 13 Jbeta primers. The assay was immunoSEQ multiplex PCR, and TCRdb's table has in-frame clones only and misses some. The sample lists approximately 190,000 clones, roughly 73% seen once, with around 1.9% in the top ten. The receptor comes from a woman in her twenties or thirties in good health and CMV-seronegative. The sequencing input was PBMCs.

Here the CDR3 reads CATSRWGERGNEQYF. Here the CDR3 DNA reads TGTGCCACCAGCCGATGGGGGGAAAGGGGAAACGAGCAGTACTTC. The J gene is TRBJ2-7, the V gene TRBV15; a possible D gene is TRBD2 (6 bases). CDR3 size: 15 residues. V lost 5 bases, J lost 5 bases, and 19 bases lay in between. Germline loops: CDR1 LNHNV, CDR2 YYDKDF (reference sequence).